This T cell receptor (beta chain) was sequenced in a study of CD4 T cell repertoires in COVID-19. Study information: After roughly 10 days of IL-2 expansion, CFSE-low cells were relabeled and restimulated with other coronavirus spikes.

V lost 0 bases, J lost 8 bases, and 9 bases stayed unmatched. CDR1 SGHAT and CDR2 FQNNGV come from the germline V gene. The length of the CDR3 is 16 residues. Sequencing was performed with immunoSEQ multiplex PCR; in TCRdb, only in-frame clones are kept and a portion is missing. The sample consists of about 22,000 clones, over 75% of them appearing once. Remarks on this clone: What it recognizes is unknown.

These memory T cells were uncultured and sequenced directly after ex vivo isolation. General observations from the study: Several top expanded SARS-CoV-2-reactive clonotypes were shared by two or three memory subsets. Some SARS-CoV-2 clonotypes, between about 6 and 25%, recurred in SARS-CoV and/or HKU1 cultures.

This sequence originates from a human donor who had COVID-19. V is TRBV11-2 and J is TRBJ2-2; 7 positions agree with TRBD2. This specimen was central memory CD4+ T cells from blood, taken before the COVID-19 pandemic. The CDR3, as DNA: TGTGCCAGCAGCTTAGATAGCCTAGCGGTTCGGGGGGAGCTGTTTTTT. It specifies CASSLDSLAVRGELFF.